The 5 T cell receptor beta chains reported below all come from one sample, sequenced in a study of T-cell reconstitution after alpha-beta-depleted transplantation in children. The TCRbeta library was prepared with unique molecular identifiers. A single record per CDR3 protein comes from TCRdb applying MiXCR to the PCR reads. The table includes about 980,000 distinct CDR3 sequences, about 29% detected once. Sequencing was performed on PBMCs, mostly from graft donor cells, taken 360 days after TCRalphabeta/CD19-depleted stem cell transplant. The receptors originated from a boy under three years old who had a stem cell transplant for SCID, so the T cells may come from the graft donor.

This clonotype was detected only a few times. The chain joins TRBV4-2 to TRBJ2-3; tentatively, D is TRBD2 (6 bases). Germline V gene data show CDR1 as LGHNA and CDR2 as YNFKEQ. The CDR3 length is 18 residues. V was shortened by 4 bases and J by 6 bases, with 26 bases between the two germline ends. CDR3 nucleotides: TGTGCCAGCAGCCGAAGCCCGATCGGGACTTCCCTTGGGGATACGCAGTATTTT. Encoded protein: CASSRSPIGTSLGDTQYF.

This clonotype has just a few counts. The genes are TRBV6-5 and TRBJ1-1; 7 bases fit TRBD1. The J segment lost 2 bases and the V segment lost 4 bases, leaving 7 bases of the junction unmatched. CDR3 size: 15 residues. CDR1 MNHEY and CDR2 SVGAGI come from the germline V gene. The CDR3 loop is CASSSLDRANTEAFF. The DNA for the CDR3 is TGTGCCAGCAGTTCTTTAGACAGGGCCAACACTGAAGCTTTCTTT.

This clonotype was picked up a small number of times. The CDR3 is CSARALNTGELFF. As DNA, the CDR3 is TGCAGTGCTAGGGCCCTAAACACCGGGGAGCTGTTTTTT. J is TRBJ2-2 and V is TRBV20-1; D uncertain. V was trimmed by 3 bases and J by 2 bases, leaving 7 bases between them. This CDR3 has 13 residues. The V gene's germline CDR1 is DFQATT and CDR2 SNEGSKA (reference sequence).

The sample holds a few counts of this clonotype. CDR3 protein: CASSPGWTGYDTGELFF. The CDR3 coding sequence is TGTGCCAGCAGCCCAGGATGGACGGGATACGACACCGGGGAGCTGTTTTTT. The chain has TRBV7-9 and TRBJ2-2; TRBD2 might be the D (5 bases). This CDR3 contains 17 residues. From germline, CDR1 is SEHNR and CDR2 FQNEAQ (reference sequence). Trimming took off 5 bases at V and 3 bases at J, with 19 bases between the two ends.

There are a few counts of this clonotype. This chain's CDR3 is CASSAQPRGAVGELFF. DNA for the CDR3: TGTGCCAGCAGCGCCCAACCCCGTGGGGCTGTCGGGGAGCTGTTTTTT. The chain couples TRBV9 to TRBJ2-2; the D gene is possibly TRBD1 (5 bases). In germline, CDR1 is SGDLS, CDR2 YYNGEE. Deletions cut 3 bases from V and 7 bases from J, with 19 bases between. The CDR3 has 16 residues.